This record looks at one TCR beta chain sequence and its context. The sample originates from a study of blood T cell repertoires in COVID-19. As for the study in general: Spain, Italy and the United States supplied samples that represented acute and convalescent COVID-19. T cells, B-cell-depleted T cells, or PBMCs supplied cDNA or gDNA.

Under the authors' procedure: Reference gene primers were amplified, and this amplification served to estimate nucleated cell counts. TCRdb's copy holds only in-frame clones and misses some; the assay was immunoSEQ multiplex PCR. Clone size and V and J calls were adopted from that table, with D and trimming inferred from the DNA. The sample comprises under 300,000 clones, roughly 87% of which are singletons, and about 6.3% rests with the top ten. Participants, about 18 to 90 years old, spanned fewer than 25 US areas. Per the germline V gene, CDR1 is MNHEY and CDR2 is SVGAGI. CDR3 length: 13 residues. Trimming shortened V by 6 bases and J by 8 bases, and 13 bases separated the two germline ends.

This receptor was identified in a woman aged 25 to 39 with acute COVID-19. The chain couples TRBV6-5 to TRBJ2-2; D call uncertain. The specimen sequenced was PBMCs or T cells enriched from blood (not recorded which). CDR3 amino acids: CASSPLNRGELFF. The CDR3 DNA follows: TGTGCCAGCAGCCCCCTAAATCGGGGGGAGCTGTTTTTT.